This T cell receptor beta chain was identified during a study of brain metastases from non-small cell lung cancer. The table lists this clone with a count of one. Measured with immunoSEQ multiplex PCR; TCRdb has only the in-frame clones, and not every one. The table has about 2,200 clones, approximately 90% seen once. The sequence derives from a donor aged 40 or older with non-small cell lung cancer. Sequencing input: tumor-adjacent normal tissue.

The CDR3 here is CASSSSTGGLSYEQYF. CDR3 nucleotides: TGTGCCAGCAGCTCTTCGACAGGGGGACTCTCCTACGAGCAGTACTTC. V usage is TRBV7-2 and J usage is TRBJ2-7; 9 nucleotides align to TRBD1. V dropped 4 bases and J dropped 0; count of bases not matched to a gene: 7. Germline CDR1 and CDR2: SGHTA and FQGNSA. The CDR3 totals 16 residues.